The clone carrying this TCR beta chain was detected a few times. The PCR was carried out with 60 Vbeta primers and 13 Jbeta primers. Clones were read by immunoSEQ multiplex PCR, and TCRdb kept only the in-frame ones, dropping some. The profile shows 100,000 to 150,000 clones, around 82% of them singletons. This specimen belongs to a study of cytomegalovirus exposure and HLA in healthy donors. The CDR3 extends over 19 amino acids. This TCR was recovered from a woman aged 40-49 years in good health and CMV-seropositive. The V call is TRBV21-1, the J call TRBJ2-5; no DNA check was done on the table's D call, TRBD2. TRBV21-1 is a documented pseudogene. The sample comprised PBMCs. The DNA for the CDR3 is TGTGCCAGCAGCAATTGGACTAGCGGGAGGGCCGGGTGGGGAGAGACCCAGTACTTC. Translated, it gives CASSNWTSGRAGWGETQYF.